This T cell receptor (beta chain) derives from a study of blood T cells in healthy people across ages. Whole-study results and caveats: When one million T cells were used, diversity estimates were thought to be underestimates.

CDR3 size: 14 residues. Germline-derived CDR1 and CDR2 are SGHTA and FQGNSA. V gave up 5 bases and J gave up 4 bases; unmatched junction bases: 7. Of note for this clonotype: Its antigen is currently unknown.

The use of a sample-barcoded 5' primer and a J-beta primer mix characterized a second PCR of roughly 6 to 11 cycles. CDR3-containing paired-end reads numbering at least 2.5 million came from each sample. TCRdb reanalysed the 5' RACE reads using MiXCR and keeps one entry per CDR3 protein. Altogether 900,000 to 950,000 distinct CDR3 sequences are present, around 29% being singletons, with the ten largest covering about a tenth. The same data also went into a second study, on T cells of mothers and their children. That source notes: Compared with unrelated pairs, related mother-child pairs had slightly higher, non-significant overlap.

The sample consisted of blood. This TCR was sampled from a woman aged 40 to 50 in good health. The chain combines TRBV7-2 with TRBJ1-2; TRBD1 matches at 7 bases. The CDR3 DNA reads TGTGCCAGCAGCCCGGAAGGACAGGTCTATGGCTACACCTTC. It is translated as CASSPEGQVYGYTF.